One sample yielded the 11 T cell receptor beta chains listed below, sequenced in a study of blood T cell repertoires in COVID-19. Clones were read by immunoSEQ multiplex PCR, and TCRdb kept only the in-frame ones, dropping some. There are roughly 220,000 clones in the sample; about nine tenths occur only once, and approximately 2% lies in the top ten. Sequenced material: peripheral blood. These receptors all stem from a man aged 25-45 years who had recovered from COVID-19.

The CDR3 region is CASSLVKGPDEKLFF. Written as DNA, the CDR3 is TGTGCCAGCAGCTTGGTGAAGGGGCCAGATGAAAAACTGTTTTTT. The chain couples TRBV7-2 to TRBJ1-4, with D possibly being TRBD1 (5 bases). Deletions cut 3 bases from V and 6 bases from J, with 14 bases between. The CDR3 runs to 15 residues. The V gene's germline CDR1 is SGHTA and CDR2 FQGNSA.

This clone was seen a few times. The CDR3 nucleotides are TGTGCCAGTCTCCGGGAGGGGCCGAGCTCCTATAATTCACCCCTCCACTTT. Protein sequence: CASLREGPSSYNSPLHF. The chain combines TRBV5-8 with TRBJ1-6; D may be TRBD1 (5 bases). The germline gives CDR1 SGHTS, CDR2 YDEGEE. Trimming took 8 bases from V and 0 from J, leaving 18 bases between them. The CDR3 length is 17 residues.

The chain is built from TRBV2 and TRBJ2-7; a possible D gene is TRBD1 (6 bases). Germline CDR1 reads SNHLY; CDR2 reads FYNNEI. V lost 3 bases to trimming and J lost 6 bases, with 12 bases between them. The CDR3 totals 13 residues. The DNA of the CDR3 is TGTGCCAGCAGTGATCTTACAGGGAGCGAGCAGTACTTC. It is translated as CASSDLTGSEQYF.

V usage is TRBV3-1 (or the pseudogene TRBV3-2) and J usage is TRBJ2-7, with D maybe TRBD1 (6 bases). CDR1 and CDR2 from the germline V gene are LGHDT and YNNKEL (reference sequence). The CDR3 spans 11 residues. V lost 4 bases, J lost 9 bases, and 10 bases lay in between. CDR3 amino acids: CASSRQDSQYF. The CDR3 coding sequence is TGTGCCAGCAGCCGACAGGATTCGCAGTACTTC.

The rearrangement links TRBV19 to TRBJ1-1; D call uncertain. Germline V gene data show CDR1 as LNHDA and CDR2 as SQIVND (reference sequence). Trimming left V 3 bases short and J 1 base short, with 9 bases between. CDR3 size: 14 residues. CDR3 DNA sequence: TGTGCCAGTAGTATTCTACCAGGGAACACTGAAGCTTTCTTT. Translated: CASSILPGNTEAFF.

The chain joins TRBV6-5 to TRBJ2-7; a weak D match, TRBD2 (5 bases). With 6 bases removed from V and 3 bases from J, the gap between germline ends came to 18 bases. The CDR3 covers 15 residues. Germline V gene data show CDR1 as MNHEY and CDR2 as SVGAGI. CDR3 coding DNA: TGTGCCAGCAGCCCCAATCCCGGACTGATCTACGAGCAGTACTTC. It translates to CASSPNPGLIYEQYF.

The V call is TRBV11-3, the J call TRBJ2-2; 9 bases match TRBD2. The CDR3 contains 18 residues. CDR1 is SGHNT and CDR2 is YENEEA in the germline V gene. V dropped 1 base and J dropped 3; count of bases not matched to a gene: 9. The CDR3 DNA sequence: TGTGCCAGCAGCTTAGGAAGCGGGCGGGGGGGCCACACCGGGGAGCTGTTTTTT. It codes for CASSLGSGRGGHTGELFF. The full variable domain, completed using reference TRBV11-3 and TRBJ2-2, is EAGVVQSPRYKIIEKKQPVAFWCNPISGHNTLYWYLQNLGQGPELLIRYENEEAVDDSQLPKDRFSAERLKGVDSTLKIQPAELGDSAVYLCASSLGSGRGGHTGELFFGEGSRLTVL.

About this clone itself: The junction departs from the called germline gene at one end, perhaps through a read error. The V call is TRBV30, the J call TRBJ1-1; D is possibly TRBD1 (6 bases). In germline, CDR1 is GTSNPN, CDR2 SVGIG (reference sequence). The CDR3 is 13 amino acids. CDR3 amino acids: CAWSVSDSGTPHF. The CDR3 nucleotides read TGTGCCTGGAGTGTCAGTGATTCCGGGACACCTCACTTT.

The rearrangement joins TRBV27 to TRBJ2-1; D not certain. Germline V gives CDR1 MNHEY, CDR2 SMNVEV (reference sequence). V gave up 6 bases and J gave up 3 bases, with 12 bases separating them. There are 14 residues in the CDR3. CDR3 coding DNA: TGTGCCAGCAGCATACTCCCAAACTACAATGAGCAGTTCTTC. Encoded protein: CASSILPNYNEQFF.

In DNA form, the CDR3 reads TGTGCCAGCAGCCGGGGGGGGGCCAACGTCCTGACTTTC. Residues: CASSRGGANVLTF. This rearrangement joins TRBV6-6 to TRBJ2-6; possible D gene TRBD2, 6 bases. Germline-derived CDR1 and CDR2 are MNHNY and SVGAGI (reference sequence). This CDR3 contains 13 residues. V was clipped by 6 bases and J by 4 bases, with 7 bases between them.

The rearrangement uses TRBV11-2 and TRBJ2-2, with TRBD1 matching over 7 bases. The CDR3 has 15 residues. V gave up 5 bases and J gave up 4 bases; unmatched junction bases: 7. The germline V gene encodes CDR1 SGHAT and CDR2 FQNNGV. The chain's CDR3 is CASSTKQGFTGELFF. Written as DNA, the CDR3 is TGTGCCAGCAGCACGAAACAGGGGTTCACCGGGGAGCTGTTTTTT. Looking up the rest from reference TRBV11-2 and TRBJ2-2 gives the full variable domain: EAGVAQSPRYKIIEKRQSVAFWCNPISGHATLYWYQQILGQGPKLLIQFQNNGVVDDSQLPKDRFSAERLKGVDSTLKIQPAKLEDSAVYLCASSTKQGFTGELFFGEGSRLTVL.